The rows below give T cell receptor beta chains drawn from one sample of a study of cytomegalovirus exposure and HLA in healthy donors. Produced via immunoSEQ multiplex PCR; TCRdb's table is partial and in-frame only. The data hold some 150,000 clones, with about 77% observed a single time. Sequenced: PBMCs. Receptors originate from a woman aged 40 to 50 in good health and CMV-seronegative. The CDR3 runs from the conserved cysteine through the conserved F or W. D genes are given only for firm matches. Clone size, where shown, is once, few, many, or a class for clones that have expanded.

j_call d_call clone_size v_call cdr3_nt cdr3_aa
TRBJ2-4 TRBD2 NA TRBV2 TGTGCCAGCAGTGGGGGGGGACGGAAAAACATTCAGTACTTC CASSGGGRKNIQYF
TRBJ1-1 TRBD1 NA TRBV6-5 TGTGCCAGCAGCTCCCGGGACAGGGAAATCGGAGAAGCTTTCTTT CASSSRDREIGEAFF
TRBJ2-1 NA NA TRBV6-1 TGTGCCAGCAGTCCCCGTAACAATGAGCAGTTCTTC CASSPRNNEQFF
TRBJ2-7 NA NA TRBV28 TGTGCCAGCAGCCCGGGGGTGTCAGGGTCCTACGAGCAGTACTTC CASSPGVSGSYEQYF
TRBJ2-1 NA few TRBV7-9 TGTGCCAGCAGCTTAGCGACGAGACTGACCAATGAGCAGTTCTTC CASSLATRLTNEQFF
TRBJ1-2 TRBD1 NA TRBV6-5 TGTGCCAGCAGTTACTCGAACAGGGGGCGGTATGGCTACACCTTC CASSYSNRGRYGYTF
TRBJ2-1 NA once TRBV6-1 TGTGCCAGCAGTGGACGCGGGGCCTACAATGAGCAGTTCTTC CASSGRGAYNEQFF
TRBJ1-1 TRBD1 NA TRBV5-4 TGTGCCAGCAGCTTGGGTGACAGGGTGAACACTGAAGTTTTCTTT CASSLGDRVNTEVFF
TRBJ1-2 NA NA TRBV7-8 TGTGCCAGCAGCTTTGGGGTTGTAGGGGATGGCTACACCTTC CASSFGVVGDGYTF
TRBJ2-2 NA NA TRBV6-1 TGTGCCAGCATTCAGAACACCGGGGAGCTGTTTTTT CASIQNTGELFF
TRBJ2-3 NA NA TRBV7-9 TGTGCCAGCGGGTCGACAGGTCTCTACCCCACAGATACGCAGTATTTT CASGSTGLYPTDTQYF
TRBJ2-1 TRBD2 NA TRBV5-1 TGCGCCAGCAGTGAAATAAGCGGGGGGGCGGGCAATGAGCAGTTCTTC CASSEISGGAGNEQFF
TRBJ2-7 TRBD1 NA TRBV6-5 TGTGCCAGCAGTTCCAGGACAGGGGCCGAGCAGTACTTC CASSSRTGAEQYF
TRBJ2-7 TRBD2 NA TRBV18 TGTGCCAGCTCACCACGGGAGGGGCGCGACTACGAGCAGTACTTC CASSPREGRDYEQYF
TRBJ1-6 TRBD1 NA TRBV5-4 TGTGCCAGCAGCGGCCGGGACAGGGCAAATTCACCCCTCCACTTT CASSGRDRANSPLHF
TRBJ2-7 TRBD2 few TRBV6-6 TGTGCCAGCAGCCGAAGCGGGGGGGCGGGGGAGCAGTACTTC CASSRSGGAGEQYF
TRBJ2-7 NA NA TRBV6-5 TGTGCCAGCAGTTACACACAACTAGGGACCTACGAGCAGTACTTC CASSYTQLGTYEQYF
TRBJ2-1 TRBD2 few TRBV9 TGTGCCAGCAGCGTAGCGGGAGGAGCGAACTACAATGAGCAGTTCTTC CASSVAGGANYNEQFF
TRBJ1-5 NA NA TRBV2 TGTGCCAGCAGTTTTGGCCCCGGATGGGGCAATCAGCCCCGGCATTTT CASSFGPGWGNQPRHF
TRBJ1-5 NA NA TRBV2 TGTGCCAGCAGTCCCGGGTTGAGTCCCAATCAGCCCCAGCATTTT CASSPGLSPNQPQHF
TRBJ2-2 NA NA TRBV7-9 TGTGCCAGCAGCTCCCCTAGCCAGACCGGGGAGCTGTTTTTT CASSSPSQTGELFF
TRBJ1-1 NA few TRBV5-4 TGTGCCAGCAGCCCAGCACAGGTAGGGAAGAACACTGAAGCTTTCTTT CASSPAQVGKNTEAFF
TRBJ1-6 NA NA TRBV5-6 TGTGCCAGCAGCAACGGTCCGAATTCACCCCTCCACTTT CASSNGPNSPLHF
TRBJ2-2 NA NA TRBV2 TGTGCCAGCACTTTTGGACAGCTTAACACCGGGGAGCTGTTTTTT CASTFGQLNTGELFF
TRBJ2-7 NA NA TRBV4-2 TGTGCCAGCAGCCAAGCAGCCGGGACTCCCGACGAGCAGTACTTC CASSQAAGTPDEQYF
TRBJ1-2 NA NA TRBV14 TGTGCCAGCAGCCAGGTGACAAACTATGGCTACACCTTC CASSQVTNYGYTF
TRBJ1-2 TRBD1 NA TRBV10-3 TGTGCCATCAGTGAGTCTTGGAGGACAGGGGGGAGGTATGGCTACACCTTC CAISESWRTGGRYGYTF
TRBJ1-6 TRBD1 NA TRBV18 TGTGCCAGCTCACCGGGACAGGGTGGGAATTCACCCCTCCACTTT CASSPGQGGNSPLHF
TRBJ2-1 NA NA TRBV28 TGTGCCAGCAGTCGACCTTTGGCGGGACAGCCTAGGCCTGGTGAGCAGTTCTTC CASSRPLAGQPRPGEQFF
TRBJ2-7 NA NA TRBV6-1 TGTGCCAGCAGTGAGAGGATTGGCAGGGAGGACGAGCAGTACTTC CASSERIGREDEQYF
TRBJ1-4 TRBD1 NA TRBV5-6 TGTGCCAGCAGCGGAACCCGGGACAGGACTAATGAAAAACTGTTTTTT CASSGTRDRTNEKLFF
TRBJ1-1 TRBD1 NA TRBV9 TGTGCCAGCAGCGGGACAGGGTCGGCTGAAGCTTTCTTT CASSGTGSAEAFF
TRBJ1-2 NA once TRBV28 TGTGCCAGCAGTTTTGAGGGTTACACCTTC CASSFEGYTF
TRBJ1-2 NA NA TRBV6-1 TGTGCCAGCAGTGAAGAACGCCAGTTCTATGGCTACACCTTC CASSEERQFYGYTF
TRBJ2-5 TRBD2 NA TRBV19 TGTGCCAGCCGAAGCGGGGGAGAAGAGACCCAGTACTTC CASRSGGEETQYF
TRBJ1-5 NA NA TRBV28 TGTGCCAGCAGTTCGGGAGGGGTTAGCAATCAGCCCCAGCATTTT CASSSGGVSNQPQHF
TRBJ1-2 TRBD1 NA TRBV27 TGTGCCAGCAGTCGGGGGACAGGGGCTAGGTGGTATGGCTACACCTTC CASSRGTGARWYGYTF
TRBJ2-6 TRBD1 NA TRBV10-3 TGTGCCATCACTACCGGGACAGGGCCTGGGGCCAACGTCCTGACTTTC CAITTGTGPGANVLTF
TRBJ2-2 TRBD1 few TRBV7-2 TGTGCCAGCAGCTGGATGACTCAGGGGGCCGGGGAGCTGTTTTTT CASSWMTQGAGELFF
TRBJ2-3 NA NA TRBV7-9 TGTGCCAGCAGCTTGGTCGTGGGGCGGAGAGATACGCAGTATTTT CASSLVVGRRDTQYF
TRBJ1-1 TRBD1 NA TRBV27 TGTGCCAGCAGTTACTATCAGACAGGGCGAGGCACTGAAGCTTTCTTT CASSYYQTGRGTEAFF
TRBJ1-1 NA NA TRBV2 TGTGCCAGCAGCTCCCAGAGCGGGGGGCTCACTGAAGCTTTCTTT CASSSQSGGLTEAFF
TRBJ2-2 NA once TRBV4-3 TGCGCCAGCAGCCAAGAATCGGTGGGGGCCGGCACCGGGGAGCTGTTTTTT CASSQESVGAGTGELFF
TRBJ1-5 NA NA TRBV25-1 TGTGCCAGCAGTCCGAGCACGGTTGGCAATCAGCCCCAGCATTTT CASSPSTVGNQPQHF
TRBJ2-1 NA NA TRBV29-1 TGCAGCGTTGATGCACAGGTCTCCTACAATGAGCAGTTCTTC CSVDAQVSYNEQFF
TRBJ1-6 TRBD1 NA TRBV6-1 TGTGCCAGTACGAGGACAGGTATCTATAATTCACCCCTCCACTTT CASTRTGIYNSPLHF
TRBJ2-5 TRBD2 NA TRBV25-1 TGTGCCAGCGTCCCCACGGGTGGACTAGCGGGGGCTAAAGAGACCCAGTACTTC CASVPTGGLAGAKETQYF
TRBJ1-1 NA few TRBV28 TGTGCCAGCAGTTTGGGCAGGGGTGGAACTGAAGCTTTCTTT CASSLGRGGTEAFF